The 31 T cell receptor beta chains below all came from one sample that was sequenced in a study of T cells in Graves' hyperthyroidism and ophthalmopathy. What was amplified from RNA transcripts were TCR beta CDR3 regions. HTBI primers were the set used in a first-round RT-PCR of the TCR CDR3. TCRdb used MiXCR to reprocess the multiplex PCR reads, holding one entry per CDR3 protein. The table has approximately 710,000 distinct CDR3 sequences, roughly 17% seen once; the top ten hold about a sixth. Material: blood. The receptors stem from a man aged 50-60 years with Graves' hyperthyroidism.

This clonotype came up a few times. The V call is TRBV19, the J call TRBJ1-1, with D perhaps TRBD1 (5 bases). Germline CDR1 and CDR2: LNHDA and SQIVND (reference sequence). This CDR3 is 15 amino acids long. Trimming removed 3 bases from V and 5 bases from J, with 16 bases in between. As DNA, the CDR3 is TGTGCCAGTAGTATTCAGGGATCTAGGCTGACTGAAGCTTTCTTT. Amino acid sequence: CASSIQGSRLTEAFF.

This clonotype appeared a few times. V and J are TRBV28 and TRBJ1-5, with 10 positions matching TRBD1. CDR1 and CDR2 (germline): MDHEN, SYDVKM. The V gene end was trimmed by 4 bases and the J gene end by 7 bases; junction bases not matched to a gene: 13. CDR3 size: 17 residues. The CDR3 loop reads CASSSTGGLGNGQPQHF. In nucleotides, the CDR3 is TGTGCCAGCAGTTCGACAGGGGGCTTGGGGAATGGACAGCCCCAGCATTTT. Complete variable domain (other parts from reference TRBV28 and TRBJ1-5): DVKVTQSSRYLVKRTGEKVFLECVQDMDHENMFWYRQDPGLGLRLIYFSYDVKMKEKGDIPEGYSVSREKKERFSLILESASTNQTSMYLCASSSTGGLGNGQPQHFGDGTRLSIL.

This clonotype occurred many times. V and J are TRBV12-3 or TRBV12-4 and TRBJ2-1; 11 bases agree with TRBD2. CDR3 length equals 16 residues. Trimming removed 5 bases from V and 1 base from J; junction bases left unmatched: 4. The CDR3 is CASSLRTSGSYNEQFF. CDR3 bases: TGTGCCAGCAGTCTCCGGACTAGCGGGTCCTACAATGAGCAGTTCTTC.

The table lists this clonotype with many counts. The V gene is TRBV19, the J gene TRBJ2-1; unclear D gene. The CDR3 sequence is 12 residues long. Between the trimmed V and J ends, which lost 4 bases and 7 bases, there was a span of 8 bases. CDR1 is LNHDA and CDR2 is SQIVND in the germline V gene (reference sequence). Here the CDR3 reads CASSTSMNEQFF. CDR3 DNA sequence: TGTGCCAGTAGTACAAGCATGAATGAGCAGTTCTTC.

This clonotype was observed at least ten times. The chain recombines TRBV28 with TRBJ2-7; weak D call: TRBD2 (6 bases). V gave up 8 bases and J gave up 3 bases, with 14 bases separating them. The CDR3 runs to 13 residues. Germline CDR1 reads MDHEN; CDR2 reads SYDVKM. The CDR3: CASGIAGIYEQYF. In DNA, the CDR3 is TGTGCCAGCGGAATCGCGGGAATCTACGAGCAGTACTTC. The full variable domain, its missing parts supplied by reference TRBV28 and TRBJ2-7, is DVKVTQSSRYLVKRTGEKVFLECVQDMDHENMFWYRQDPGLGLRLIYFSYDVKMKEKGDIPEGYSVSREKKERFSLILESASTNQTSMYLCASGIAGIYEQYFGPGTRLTVT.

Ten or more counts support this clonotype. V usage is TRBV28 and J usage is TRBJ2-5; 9 nucleotides match TRBD2. The J segment lost 1 base and the V segment lost 5 bases, leaving 11 bases of the junction unmatched. This CDR3 has 17 amino acids. The germline CDR1 and CDR2 sequences are MDHEN and SYDVKM. CDR3 coding DNA: TGTGCCAGCAGTACCGACCTAGCGGGGAGTCCCCAAGAGACCCAGTACTTC. As protein: CASSTDLAGSPQETQYF.

This clonotype showed up just a few times. The chain carries TRBV6-1 and TRBJ1-2; D is undetermined. The V end was cut by 8 bases, the J end by 5 bases, with 15 bases between. The CDR3 totals 13 residues. CDR1 is MNHNS, CDR2 SASEGT, per germline. In nucleotides, the CDR3 is TGTGCCAGCCGGGTAACGAGTCCTTATGGCTACACCTTC. It is translated as CASRVTSPYGYTF.

The table lists this clonotype with many counts. The V and J genes are TRBV7-6 and TRBJ2-5; D assignment may be TRBD1 or TRBD2 (5 bases each). Germline CDR1 is SGHVS and CDR2 is FNYEAQ. This CDR3 is 15 amino acids long. The V gene lost 5 bases and the J gene lost 2 bases, with 15 bases spanning the gap. The CDR3 region is CASSPLVGEQETQYF. CDR3 DNA sequence: TGTGCCAGCAGCCCCCTGGTAGGGGAGCAAGAGACCCAGTACTTC.

This clonotype was seen repeatedly, ten times or more. This chain joins TRBV27 and TRBJ2-1; 8 bases map to TRBD2. CDR3 length: 16 amino acids. CDR1 is MNHEY and CDR2 is SMNVEV in the germline V gene (reference sequence). With 6 bases clipped from V and 2 bases from J, the junction kept 9 bases outside the gene matches. Here the CDR3 reads CASSPRAGAAYNEQFF. CDR3 DNA sequence: TGTGCCAGCAGCCCGAGAGCGGGAGCGGCCTACAATGAGCAGTTCTTC.

This clonotype has a handful of counts. The chain combines TRBV30 with TRBJ1-1; D call uncertain. The CDR3 runs 13 residues. Germline CDR1 GTSNPN, CDR2 SVGIG (reference sequence). V was pared by 4 bases and J by 10 bases, with 19 bases between. The CDR3 loop is CAWILLPGDRAFF. The CDR3 DNA sequence: TGTGCCTGGATCCTTCTACCAGGTGATAGAGCTTTCTTT.

Many counts were recorded for this clonotype. The rearrangement links TRBV28 to TRBJ2-1; possible D gene TRBD1, 5 bases. In germline, CDR1 is MDHEN, CDR2 SYDVKM. This CDR3 region has 16 residues. The ends were cut back, 4 bases at V and 0 bases at J, with 13 bases in the middle. The CDR3 spells CASSSGQAYSYNEQFF. The CDR3 nucleotides read TGTGCCAGCAGTTCCGGACAAGCCTACTCCTACAATGAGCAGTTCTTC.

This clonotype was recorded a few times. This chain joins TRBV7-9 and TRBJ2-2; D uncertain. The CDR3 has 14 amino acids. Trimming left V 1 base short and J 4 bases short, with 7 bases between. Germline CDR1 and CDR2: SEHNR and FQNEAQ (reference sequence). The DNA of the CDR3 is TGTGCCAGCAGCTTAGATCTGTTCACCGGGGAGCTGTTTTTT. It encodes CASSLDLFTGELFF.

As for this clonotype: Just one base apart from a much larger clone, this may be a read error. CDR3 nucleotide sequence: TGTGCCACCAGTGATTTTGGAGGGAGCTCCCACAATGAGCAGTTCTTC. It yields the protein CATSDFGGSSHNEQFF. The chain is built from TRBV24-1 and TRBJ2-1; possible D gene TRBD2, 6 bases. The CDR3 sequence is 16 residues long. Germline CDR1 reads KGHDR; CDR2 reads SFDVKD.

The V gene is TRBV29-1, the J gene TRBJ1-3; TRBD1 agrees at 8 bases. The V segment lost 4 bases and the J segment 0 bases; nucleotides outside the gene matches: 2. The length of the CDR3 is 14 residues. CDR1 and CDR2 from the germline V gene are SQVTM and ANQGSEA. CDR3 region: CSVVTGGSGNTIYF. CDR3 sequence (DNA): TGCAGCGTTGTCACAGGGGGCTCTGGAAACACCATATATTTT.

This clonotype was seen many times. The chain joins TRBV12-3 or TRBV12-4 to TRBJ2-3; TRBD2 might be the D (6 bases). Trimming pared 7 bases from V and 6 bases from J, leaving 11 bases between. This CDR3 is built from 12 residues. CDR3 region: CASTWDFDTQYF. Written as DNA, the CDR3 is TGTGCCAGCACCTGGGACTTTGATACGCAGTATTTT.

This chain joins TRBV24-1 and TRBJ2-2; possible D gene TRBD1, 6 bases. The CDR3 covers 14 residues. V was cut by 3 bases and J by 7 bases, with 11 bases left in between. Germline CDR1 reads KGHDR; CDR2 reads SFDVKD. The CDR3 nucleotides are TGTGCCACCAGTGATGCCCAGGGGTTCGGGGAGCTGTTTTTT. Its translation: CATSDAQGFGELFF.

This clonotype was detected only a few times. The chain has TRBV27 and TRBJ2-1, with TRBD1 matching 7 bases. V dropped 6 bases and J dropped 4; count of bases not matched to a gene: 6. Germline values: CDR1 MNHEY, CDR2 SMNVEV (reference sequence). The CDR3 covers 14 residues. In DNA, the CDR3 is TGTGCCAGCAGCCGACAGGGCCTATACAATGAGCAGTTCTTC. This gives the protein CASSRQGLYNEQFF.

At least ten counts were recorded for this clonotype. The chain employs TRBV7-9 and TRBJ2-1; a weak D match, TRBD2 (5 bases). Germline V gene lookup returns CDR1 SEHNR and CDR2 FQNEAQ (reference sequence). Between the trimmed V and J ends, which lost 6 bases and 8 bases, there was a span of 8 bases. The CDR3 has 11 residues. CDR3 in amino acids: CASRAVDEQFF. In nucleotides, the CDR3 is TGTGCCAGCAGAGCGGTGGATGAGCAGTTCTTC.

V usage is TRBV4-1 and J usage is TRBJ1-1; D is possibly TRBD1 (5 bases). With 0 bases removed from V and 5 bases from J, the gap between germline ends came to 13 bases. The germline gives CDR1 MGHRA, CDR2 YSYEKL. The CDR3 runs 15 residues. The CDR3: CASSQDPGRRTEAFF. The CDR3 DNA reads as TGCGCCAGCAGCCAAGATCCGGGGCGGCGTACTGAAGCTTTCTTT.

This clonotype was counted at least ten times. The CDR3 here is CASSLLLAGRGNEQFF. The CDR3 nucleotides are TGTGCCAGCAGTCTGCTGCTAGCGGGCCGCGGCAATGAGCAGTTCTTC. This chain uses TRBV28 with TRBJ2-1, with 8 nucleotides matching TRBD2. CDR3 length equals 16 residues. V lost 5 bases and J lost 6; bases outside the gene matches: 12. Looked up from germline, CDR1 is MDHEN and CDR2 is SYDVKM.

This clonotype showed up many times. This chain uses TRBV12-3 or TRBV12-4 with TRBJ2-5; D not resolved. The V gene lost 6 bases and the J gene lost 4 bases, with 15 bases spanning the gap. CDR3 length: 14 amino acids. The CDR3: CASRGPPAGETQYF. The CDR3 region has the DNA TGTGCCAGCAGGGGTCCGCCGGCCGGAGAGACCCAGTACTTC.

This clonotype was detected ten times or more. This sequence joins TRBV12-3 or TRBV12-4 and TRBJ2-7, with TRBD2 matching 9 bases. The CDR3 runs 15 residues. J was trimmed by 2 bases and V by 4 bases; bases with no gene match: 6. This CDR3 is CASSSGTSSTYEQYF. The DNA of the CDR3 is TGTGCCAGCAGTTCCGGGACTAGCTCCACCTACGAGCAGTACTTC.

The CDR3, as DNA: TGCGCCAGCAGCCAAGAGGGCAGGGTCTCCTACGAGCAGTACTTC. Amino acids: CASSQEGRVSYEQYF. The chain carries TRBV4-1 and TRBJ2-7; weak D call: TRBD1 (5 bases). The germline CDR1 and CDR2 sequences are MGHRA and YSYEKL. V was trimmed by 0 bases and J by 0 bases, leaving 9 bases between them. This CDR3 region has 15 residues.

This chain connects TRBV6-1 to TRBJ1-1; D gene uncertain. The CDR3 is 15 residues long. Trimming removed 5 bases from V and 3 bases from J, with 16 bases in between. Germline CDR1 and CDR2: MNHNS and SASEGT. The CDR3 DNA follows: TGTGCCAGCAGTTTAGGTCCGCGTGGCGACACTGAAGCTTTCTTT. Encoded protein: CASSLGPRGDTEAFF.

Only a few counts were recorded for this clonotype. The V and J genes are TRBV3-1 and TRBJ2-1; no clear D. The CDR3 spans 14 residues. CDR1 is LGHDT and CDR2 is YNNKEL in the germline V gene (reference sequence). V lost 2 bases, J lost 7 bases, and 12 bases lay in between. The CDR3 is CASSQNMGGNEQFF. The CDR3 DNA is TGTGCCAGCAGCCAAAATATGGGTGGGAATGAGCAGTTCTTC.

This clonotype was seen many times. The chain links TRBV20-1 to TRBJ2-7, with D possibly being TRBD2 (6 bases). This CDR3 comprises 14 residues. Germline CDR1 is DFQATT and CDR2 is SNEGSKA (reference sequence). Trimming cost V 1 base and J 7 bases, with 17 bases left between them. The CDR3 bases are TGCAGTGCTAGAGTGCGGCGGGGCTCGGGAGAGCAGTACTTC. Protein product: CSARVRRGSGEQYF.

This clonotype was seen a few times. This chain connects TRBV6-1 to TRBJ1-2; D gene uncertain. The V and J ends lost 5 bases and 2 bases respectively, with 9 bases between them. CDR1 and CDR2 from the germline V gene are MNHNS and SASEGT. The CDR3 sequence is 13 residues long. The chain's CDR3 is CASSSNGNYGYTF. As DNA, the CDR3 is TGTGCCAGCAGTTCCAACGGAAACTATGGCTACACCTTC.

This clonotype was detected only a few times. The chain is built from TRBV24-1 and TRBJ2-3; the D gene is possibly TRBD2 (6 bases). This CDR3 spans 17 amino acids. Germline CDR1 KGHDR, CDR2 SFDVKD. With 4 bases removed from V and 1 base from J, the gap between germline ends came to 17 bases. The CDR3 DNA follows: TGTGCCACCAGTGAACCCAATAGCGGATTTCGCACAGATACGCAGTATTTT. Translating gives CATSEPNSGFRTDTQYF.

This clonotype has a count of ten or more. The chain combines TRBV2 with TRBJ2-2; weak D call: TRBD2 (5 bases). The V gene lost 4 bases and the J gene lost 5 bases, with 8 bases spanning the gap. From germline, CDR1 is SNHLY and CDR2 FYNNEI. The CDR3 totals 13 residues. This CDR3 is CASSAEETGELFF. In DNA, the CDR3 is TGTGCCAGCAGTGCGGAGGAAACCGGGGAGCTGTTTTTT.

In its sample, this clonotype was seen many times. The chain couples TRBV2 to TRBJ2-3, with TRBD2 matching over 8 bases. The germline CDR1 and CDR2 sequences are SNHLY and FYNNEI. CDR3 size: 16 residues. The V and J ends lost 6 bases and 4 bases, in that order; junction bases with no gene match: 12. CDR3 residues: CASSDFKAGGPDTQYF. CDR3 nucleotides: TGTGCCAGCAGCGACTTTAAGGCGGGAGGACCAGATACGCAGTATTTT.

There are many counts of this clonotype. The rearrangement uses TRBV12-3 or TRBV12-4 and TRBJ1-1; D gene uncertain. Trimming left V 6 bases short and J 0 bases short, with 11 bases between. This CDR3 region has 14 residues. CDR3 DNA sequence: TGTGCCAGCAGATTCGACCTTATGAACACTGAAGCTTTCTTT. It yields the protein CASRFDLMNTEAFF.